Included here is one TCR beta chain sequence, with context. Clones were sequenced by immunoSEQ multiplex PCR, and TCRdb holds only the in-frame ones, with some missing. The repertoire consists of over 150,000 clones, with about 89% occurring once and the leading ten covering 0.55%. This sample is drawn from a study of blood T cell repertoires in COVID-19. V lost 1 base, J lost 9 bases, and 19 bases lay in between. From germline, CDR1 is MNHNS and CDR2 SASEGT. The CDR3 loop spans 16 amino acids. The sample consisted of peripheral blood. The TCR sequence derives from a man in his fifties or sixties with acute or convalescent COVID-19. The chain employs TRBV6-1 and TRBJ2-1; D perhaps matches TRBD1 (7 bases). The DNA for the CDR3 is TGTGCCAGCAGTGAAGGGGACTGGACGTCAGGGGGTGAGCAGTTCTTC. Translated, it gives CASSEGDWTSGGEQFF.